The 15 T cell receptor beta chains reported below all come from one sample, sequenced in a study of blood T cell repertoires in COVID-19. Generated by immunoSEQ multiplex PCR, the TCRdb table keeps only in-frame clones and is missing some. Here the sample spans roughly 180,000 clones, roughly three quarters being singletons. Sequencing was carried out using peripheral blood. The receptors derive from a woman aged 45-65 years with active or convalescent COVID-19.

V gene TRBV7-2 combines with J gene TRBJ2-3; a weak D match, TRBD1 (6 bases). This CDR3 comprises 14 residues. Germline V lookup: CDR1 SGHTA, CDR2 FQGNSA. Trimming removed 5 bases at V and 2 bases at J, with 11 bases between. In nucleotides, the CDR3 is TGTGCCAGCAGCCCACAGGGCCCCACAGATACGCAGTATTTT. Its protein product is CASSPQGPTDTQYF.

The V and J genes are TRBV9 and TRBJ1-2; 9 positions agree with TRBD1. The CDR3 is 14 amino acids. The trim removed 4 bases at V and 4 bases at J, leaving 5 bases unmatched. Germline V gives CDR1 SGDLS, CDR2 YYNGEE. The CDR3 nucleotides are TGTGCCAGCAGCAACAGGGGGCCGATCTATGGCTACACCTTC. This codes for CASSNRGPIYGYTF.

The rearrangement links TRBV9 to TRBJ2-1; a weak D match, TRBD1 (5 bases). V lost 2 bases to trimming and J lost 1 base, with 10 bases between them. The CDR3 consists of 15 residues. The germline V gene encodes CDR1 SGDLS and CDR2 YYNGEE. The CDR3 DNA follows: TGTGCCAGCAGCGTCGATCAGGGTTCCTACAATGAGCAGTTCTTC. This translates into CASSVDQGSYNEQFF.

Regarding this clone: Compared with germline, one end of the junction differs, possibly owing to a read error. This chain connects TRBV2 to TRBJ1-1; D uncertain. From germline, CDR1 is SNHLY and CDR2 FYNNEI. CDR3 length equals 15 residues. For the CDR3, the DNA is TGTGCCAGTCAGCGGGAGTATTCGGTGAACACTGAAGCTTTTTTT. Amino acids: CASQREYSVNTEAFF.

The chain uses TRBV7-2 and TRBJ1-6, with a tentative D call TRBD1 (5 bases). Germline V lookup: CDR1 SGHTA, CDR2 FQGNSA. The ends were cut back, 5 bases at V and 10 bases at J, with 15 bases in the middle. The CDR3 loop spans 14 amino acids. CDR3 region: CASSPGGEGSPLHF. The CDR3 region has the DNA TGTGCCAGCAGCCCCGGGGGGGAGGGATCACCCCTCCACTTT. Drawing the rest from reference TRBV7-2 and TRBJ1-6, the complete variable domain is GAGVSQSPSNKVTEKGKDVELRCDPISGHTALYWYRQSLGQGLEFLIYFQGNSAPDKSGLPSDRFSAERTGGSVSTLTIQRTQQEDSAVYLCASSPGGEGSPLHFGNGTRLTVT.

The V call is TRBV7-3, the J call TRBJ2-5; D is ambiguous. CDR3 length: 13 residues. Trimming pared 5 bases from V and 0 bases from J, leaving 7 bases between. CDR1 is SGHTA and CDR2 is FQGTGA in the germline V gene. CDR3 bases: TGTGCCAGCAGCGTCAGTAACCAAGAGACCCAGTACTTC. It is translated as CASSVSNQETQYF.

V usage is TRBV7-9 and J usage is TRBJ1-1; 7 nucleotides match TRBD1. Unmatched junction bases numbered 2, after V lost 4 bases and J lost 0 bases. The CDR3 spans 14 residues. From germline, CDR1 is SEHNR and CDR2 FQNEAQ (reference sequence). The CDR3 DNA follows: TGTGCCAGCAGCTGGGGACAGTTGAACACTGAAGCTTTCTTT. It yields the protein CASSWGQLNTEAFF. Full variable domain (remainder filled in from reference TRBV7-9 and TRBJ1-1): DTGVSQNPRHKITKRGQNVTFRCDPISEHNRLYWYRQTLGQGPEFLTYFQNEAQLEKSRLLSDRFSAERPKGSFSTLEIQRTEQGDSAMYLCASSWGQLNTEAFFGQGTRLTVV.

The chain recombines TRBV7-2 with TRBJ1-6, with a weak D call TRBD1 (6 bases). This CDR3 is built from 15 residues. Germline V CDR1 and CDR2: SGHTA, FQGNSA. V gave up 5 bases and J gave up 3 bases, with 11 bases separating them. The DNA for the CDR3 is TGTGCCAGCAGCCCGATGGACAGCTATAATTCACCCCTCCACTTT. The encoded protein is CASSPMDSYNSPLHF.

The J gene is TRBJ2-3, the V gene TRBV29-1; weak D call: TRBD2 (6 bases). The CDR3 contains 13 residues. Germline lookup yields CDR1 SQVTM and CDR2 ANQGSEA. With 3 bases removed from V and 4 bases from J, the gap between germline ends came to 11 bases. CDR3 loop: CSVEQGRSDTQYF. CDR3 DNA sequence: TGCAGCGTTGAGCAAGGGAGGTCAGATACGCAGTATTTT.

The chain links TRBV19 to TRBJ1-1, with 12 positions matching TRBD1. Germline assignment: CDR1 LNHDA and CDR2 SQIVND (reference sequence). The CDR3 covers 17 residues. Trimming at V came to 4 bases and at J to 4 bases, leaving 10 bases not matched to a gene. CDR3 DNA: TGTGCCAGTAGTAACCGGGACAGGGGGCGCGGAGGCACTGAAGCTTTCTTT. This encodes CASSNRDRGRGGTEAFF.

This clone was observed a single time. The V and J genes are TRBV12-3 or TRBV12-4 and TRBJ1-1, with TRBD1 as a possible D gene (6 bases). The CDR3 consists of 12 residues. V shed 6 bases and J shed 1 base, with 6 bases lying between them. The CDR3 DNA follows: TGTGCCAGCAGACAGGGGAACACTGAAGCTTTCTTT. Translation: CASRQGNTEAFF.

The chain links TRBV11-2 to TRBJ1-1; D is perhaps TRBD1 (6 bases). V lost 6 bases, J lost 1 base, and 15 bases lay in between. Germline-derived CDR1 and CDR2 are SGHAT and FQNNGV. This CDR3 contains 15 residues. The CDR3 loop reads CASSFRGIKNTEAFF. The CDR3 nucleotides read TGTGCCAGCAGTTTCAGGGGAATAAAGAACACTGAAGCTTTCTTT.

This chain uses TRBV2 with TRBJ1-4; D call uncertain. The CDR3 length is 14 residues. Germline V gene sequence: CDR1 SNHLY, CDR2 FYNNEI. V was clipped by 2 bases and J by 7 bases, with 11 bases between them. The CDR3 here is CASSERRVSEKLFF. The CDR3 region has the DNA TGTGCCAGCAGTGAACGGAGGGTTAGTGAAAAACTGTTTTTT.

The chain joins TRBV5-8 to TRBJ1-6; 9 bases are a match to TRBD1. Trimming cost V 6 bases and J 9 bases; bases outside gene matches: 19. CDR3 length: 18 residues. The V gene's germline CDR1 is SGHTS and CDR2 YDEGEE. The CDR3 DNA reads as TGTGCCAGCACCACGACCGGGACAGGGTTCGCCCTTGGTTCACCCCTCCACTTT. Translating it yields CASTTTGTGFALGSPLHF.

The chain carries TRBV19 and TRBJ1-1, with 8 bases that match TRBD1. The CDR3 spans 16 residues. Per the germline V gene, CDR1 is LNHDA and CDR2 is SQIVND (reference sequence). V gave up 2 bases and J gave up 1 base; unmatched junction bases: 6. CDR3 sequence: CASSISARGPNTEAFF. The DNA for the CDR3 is TGTGCCAGTAGTATATCGGCCAGGGGGCCGAACACTGAAGCTTTCTTT.